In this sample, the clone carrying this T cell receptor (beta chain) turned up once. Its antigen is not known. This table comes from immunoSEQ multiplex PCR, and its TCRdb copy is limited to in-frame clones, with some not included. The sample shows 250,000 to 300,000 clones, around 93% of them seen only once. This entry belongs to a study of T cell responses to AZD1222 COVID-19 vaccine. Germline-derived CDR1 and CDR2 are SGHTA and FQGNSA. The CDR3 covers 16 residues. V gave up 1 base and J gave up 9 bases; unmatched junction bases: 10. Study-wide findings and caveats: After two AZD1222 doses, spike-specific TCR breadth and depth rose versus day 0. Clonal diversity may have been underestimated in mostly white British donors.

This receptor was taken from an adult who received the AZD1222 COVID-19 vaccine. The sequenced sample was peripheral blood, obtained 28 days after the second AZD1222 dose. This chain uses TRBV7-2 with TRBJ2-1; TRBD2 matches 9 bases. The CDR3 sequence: CASSLEMGIAGVEQFF. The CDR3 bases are TGTGCCAGCAGCTTAGAAATGGGGATAGCGGGAGTTGAGCAGTTCTTC.